This record covers a single TCR beta chain. The CDR3 covers 16 residues. CDR1 is SNHLY and CDR2 is FYNNEI in the germline V gene. Trimming left V 4 bases short and J 4 bases short, with 16 bases between. Sequenced by immunoSEQ multiplex PCR; TCRdb stores in-frame clones only, minus some. The sample lists roughly 43,000 clones, roughly nine tenths occurring once. The data originate from a study of blood T cell repertoires in COVID-19. Study overall: T cells, B-cell-depleted T cells, or PBMCs provided the cDNA or gDNA that served as material.

This clonotype was obtained from a man in his 70s with active COVID-19. The sequencing sample was made of peripheral blood. This chain connects TRBV2 to TRBJ2-2, with TRBD1 as a possible D gene (6 bases). CDR3 region: CASSARGTFPTGELFF. As DNA, the CDR3 is TGTGCCAGCAGTGCGAGGGGGACATTCCCCACCGGGGAGCTGTTTTTT. The full variable domain, its missing parts supplied by reference TRBV2 and TRBJ2-2, is EPEVTQTPSHQVTQMGQEVILRCVPISNHLYFYWYRQILGQKVEFLVSFYNNEISEKSEIFDDQFSVERPDGSNFTLKIRSTKLEDSAMYFCASSARGTFPTGELFFGEGSRLTVL.